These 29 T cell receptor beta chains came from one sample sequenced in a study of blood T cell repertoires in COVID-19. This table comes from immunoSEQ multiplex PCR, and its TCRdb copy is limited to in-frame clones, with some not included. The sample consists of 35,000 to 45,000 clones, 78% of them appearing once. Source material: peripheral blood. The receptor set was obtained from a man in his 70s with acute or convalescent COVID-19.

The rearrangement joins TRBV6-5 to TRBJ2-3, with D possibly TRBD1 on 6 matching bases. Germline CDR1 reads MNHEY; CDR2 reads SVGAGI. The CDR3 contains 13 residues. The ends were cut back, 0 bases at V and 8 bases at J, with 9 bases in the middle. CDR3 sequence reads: CASSYSLQGTQYF. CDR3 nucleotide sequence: TGTGCCAGCAGTTACTCCTTACAGGGTACGCAGTATTTT.

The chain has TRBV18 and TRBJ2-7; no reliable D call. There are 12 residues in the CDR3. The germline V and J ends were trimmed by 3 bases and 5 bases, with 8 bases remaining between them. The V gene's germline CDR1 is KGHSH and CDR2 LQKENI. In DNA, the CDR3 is TGTGCCAGCTCACCGGTGAGCCACGAGCAGTACTTC. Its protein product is CASSPVSHEQYF.

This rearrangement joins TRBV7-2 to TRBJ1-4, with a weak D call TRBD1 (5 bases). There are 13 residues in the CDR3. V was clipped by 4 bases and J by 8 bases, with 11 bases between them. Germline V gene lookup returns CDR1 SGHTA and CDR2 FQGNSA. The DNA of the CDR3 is TGTGCCAGCAGCTCACGTCGGACAGAAAAACTGTTTTTT. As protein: CASSSRRTEKLFF.

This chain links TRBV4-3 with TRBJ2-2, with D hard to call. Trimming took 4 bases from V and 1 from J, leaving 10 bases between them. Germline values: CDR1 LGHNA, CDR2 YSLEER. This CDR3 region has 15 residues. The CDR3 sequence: CASSRSTGNTGELFF. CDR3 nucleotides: TGCGCCAGCAGCCGAAGCACTGGGAACACCGGGGAGCTGTTTTTT.

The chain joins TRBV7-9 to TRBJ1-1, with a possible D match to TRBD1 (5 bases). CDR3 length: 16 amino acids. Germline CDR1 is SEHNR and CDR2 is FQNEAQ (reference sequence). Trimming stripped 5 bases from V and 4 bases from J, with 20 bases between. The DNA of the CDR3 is TGTGCCAGCAGCCTACAGACAGAAATGCGGGGCACTGAAGCTTTCTTT. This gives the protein CASSLQTEMRGTEAFF.

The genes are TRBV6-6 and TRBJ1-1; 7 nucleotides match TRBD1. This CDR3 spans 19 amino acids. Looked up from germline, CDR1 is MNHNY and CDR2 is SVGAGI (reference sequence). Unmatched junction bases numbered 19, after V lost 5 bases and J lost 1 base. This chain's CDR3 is CASSQTILITGAQNTEAFF. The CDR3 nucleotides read TGTGCCAGCAGTCAAACTATCTTAATAACAGGGGCCCAGAACACTGAAGCTTTCTTT.

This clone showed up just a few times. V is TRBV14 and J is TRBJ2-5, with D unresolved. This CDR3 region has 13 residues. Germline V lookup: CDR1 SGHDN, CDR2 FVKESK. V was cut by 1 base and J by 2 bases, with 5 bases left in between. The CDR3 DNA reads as TGTGCCAGCAGCCAAGTGCTACAAGAGACCCAGTACTTC. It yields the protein CASSQVLQETQYF.

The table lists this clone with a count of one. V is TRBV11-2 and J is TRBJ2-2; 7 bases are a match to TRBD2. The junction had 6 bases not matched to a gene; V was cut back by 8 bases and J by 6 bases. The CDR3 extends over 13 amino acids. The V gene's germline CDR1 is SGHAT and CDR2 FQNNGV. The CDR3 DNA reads TGTGCCAGCGGGGGGGGATACTCCGGGGAGCTGTTTTTT. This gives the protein CASGGGYSGELFF.

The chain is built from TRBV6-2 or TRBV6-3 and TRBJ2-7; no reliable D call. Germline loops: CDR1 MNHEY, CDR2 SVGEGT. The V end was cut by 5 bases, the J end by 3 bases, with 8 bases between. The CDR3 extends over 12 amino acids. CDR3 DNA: TGTGCCAGCAGTGAGGATAACTACGAGCAGTACTTC. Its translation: CASSEDNYEQYF.

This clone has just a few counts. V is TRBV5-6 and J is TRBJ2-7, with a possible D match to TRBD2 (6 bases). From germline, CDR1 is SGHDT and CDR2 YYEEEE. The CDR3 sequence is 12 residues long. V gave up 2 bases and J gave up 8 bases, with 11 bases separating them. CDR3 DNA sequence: TGTGCCAGCAGCTTCGGAGGGATTAAGCAGTACTTC. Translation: CASSFGGIKQYF.

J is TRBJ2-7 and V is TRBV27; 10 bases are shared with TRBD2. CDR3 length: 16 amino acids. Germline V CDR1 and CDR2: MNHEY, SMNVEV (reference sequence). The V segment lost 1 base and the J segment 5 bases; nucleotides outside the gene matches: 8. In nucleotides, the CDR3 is TGTGCCAGCAGTTTATTAGCGGGAGGCCTCTTTAACGAGCAGTACTTC. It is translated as CASSLLAGGLFNEQYF.

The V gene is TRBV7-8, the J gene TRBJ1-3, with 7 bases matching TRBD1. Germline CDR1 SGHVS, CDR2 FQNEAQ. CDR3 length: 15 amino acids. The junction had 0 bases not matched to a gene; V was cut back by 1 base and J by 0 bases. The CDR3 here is CASSLGDSSGNTIYF. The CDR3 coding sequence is TGTGCCAGCAGCTTAGGGGACAGCTCTGGAAACACCATATATTTT. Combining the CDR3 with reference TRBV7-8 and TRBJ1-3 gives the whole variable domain GAGVSQSPRYKVAKRGQDVALRCDPISGHVSLFWYQQALGQGPEFLTYFQNEAQLDKSGLPSDRFFAERPEGSVSTLKIQRTQQEDSAVYLCASSLGDSSGNTIYFGEGSWLTVV.

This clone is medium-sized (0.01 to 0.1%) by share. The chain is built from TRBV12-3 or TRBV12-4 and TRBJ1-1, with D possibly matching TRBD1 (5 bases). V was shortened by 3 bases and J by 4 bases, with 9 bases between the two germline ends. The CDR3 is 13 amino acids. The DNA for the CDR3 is TGTGCCAGCAGTTTCGGGGGTTCCACTGAAGCTTTCTTT. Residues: CASSFGGSTEAFF.

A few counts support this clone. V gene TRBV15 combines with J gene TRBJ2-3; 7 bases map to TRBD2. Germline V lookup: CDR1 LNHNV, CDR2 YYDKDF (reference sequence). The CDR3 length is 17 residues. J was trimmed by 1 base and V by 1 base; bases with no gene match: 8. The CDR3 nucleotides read TGTGCCACCAGCAGAGTTGCGGCGGGAGAACGCACAGATACGCAGTATTTT. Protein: CATSRVAAGERTDTQYF.

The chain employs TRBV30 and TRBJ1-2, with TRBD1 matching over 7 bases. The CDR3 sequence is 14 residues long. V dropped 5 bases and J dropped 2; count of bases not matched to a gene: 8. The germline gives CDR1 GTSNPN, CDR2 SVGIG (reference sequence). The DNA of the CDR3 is TGTGCCTGGGCCCCCGGGGGACAGAACTATGGCTACACCTTC. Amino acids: CAWAPGGQNYGYTF.

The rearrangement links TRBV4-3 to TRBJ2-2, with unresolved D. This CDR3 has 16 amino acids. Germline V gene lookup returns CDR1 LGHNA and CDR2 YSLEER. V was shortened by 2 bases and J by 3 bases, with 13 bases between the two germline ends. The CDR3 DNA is TGCGCCAGCAGCCAACCCTATCTTCAGGACACCGGGGAGCTGTTTTTT. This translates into CASSQPYLQDTGELFF.

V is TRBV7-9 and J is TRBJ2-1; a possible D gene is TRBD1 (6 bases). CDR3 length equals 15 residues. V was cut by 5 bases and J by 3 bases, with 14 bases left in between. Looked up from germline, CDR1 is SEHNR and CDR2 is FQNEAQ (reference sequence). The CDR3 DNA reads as TGTGCCAGCAGCCAAGCAGGGGAGTACTACAATGAGCAGTTCTTC. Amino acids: CASSQAGEYYNEQFF.

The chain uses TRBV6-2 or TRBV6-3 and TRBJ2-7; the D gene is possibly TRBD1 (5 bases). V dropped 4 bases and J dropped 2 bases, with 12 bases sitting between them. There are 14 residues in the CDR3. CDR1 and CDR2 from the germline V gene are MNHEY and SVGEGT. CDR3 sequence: CASSSMTETYEQYF. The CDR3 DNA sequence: TGTGCCAGCAGTTCCATGACAGAAACCTACGAGCAGTACTTC.

The CDR3 sequence: CASRPRGPLQETQYF. For the CDR3, the DNA is TGTGCCAGCAGACCAAGGGGGCCTCTTCAAGAGACCCAGTACTTC. J is TRBJ2-5 and V is TRBV6-5; 7 bases map to TRBD1. The CDR3 runs to 15 residues. The germline gives CDR1 MNHEY, CDR2 SVGAGI. The V gene end was trimmed by 6 bases and the J gene end by 2 bases; junction bases not matched to a gene: 9.

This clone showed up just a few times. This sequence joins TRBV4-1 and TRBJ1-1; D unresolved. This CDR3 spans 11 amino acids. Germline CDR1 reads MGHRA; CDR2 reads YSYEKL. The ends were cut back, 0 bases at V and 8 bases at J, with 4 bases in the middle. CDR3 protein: CASSQDREAFF. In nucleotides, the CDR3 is TGCGCCAGCAGCCAAGACAGGGAAGCTTTCTTT.

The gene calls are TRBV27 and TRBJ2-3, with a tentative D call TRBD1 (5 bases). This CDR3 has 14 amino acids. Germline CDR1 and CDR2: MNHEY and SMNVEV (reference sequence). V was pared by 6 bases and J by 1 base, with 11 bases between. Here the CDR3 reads CASRRQRRTDTQYF. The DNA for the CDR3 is TGTGCCAGCAGGAGACAGAGACGCACAGATACGCAGTATTTT.

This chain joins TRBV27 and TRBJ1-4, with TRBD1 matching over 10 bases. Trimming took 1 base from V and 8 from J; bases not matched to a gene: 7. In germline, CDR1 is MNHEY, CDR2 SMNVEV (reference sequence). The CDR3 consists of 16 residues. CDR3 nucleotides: TGTGCCAGCAGTTTATTAAGGGGACAGGGGATAGAAAAACTGTTTTTT. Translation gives CASSLLRGQGIEKLFF.

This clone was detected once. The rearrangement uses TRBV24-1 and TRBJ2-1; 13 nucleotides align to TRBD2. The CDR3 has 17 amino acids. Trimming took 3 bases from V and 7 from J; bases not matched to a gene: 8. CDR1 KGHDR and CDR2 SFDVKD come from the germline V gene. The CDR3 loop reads CATSDLGLAGVGNEQFF. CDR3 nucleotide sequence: TGTGCCACCAGTGATCTAGGACTAGCGGGAGTCGGGAATGAGCAGTTCTTC.

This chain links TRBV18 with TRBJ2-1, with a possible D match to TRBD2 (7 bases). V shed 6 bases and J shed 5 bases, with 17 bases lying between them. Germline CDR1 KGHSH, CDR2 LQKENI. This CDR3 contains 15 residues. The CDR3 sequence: CASSTRRGRNNEQFF. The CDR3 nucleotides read TGTGCCAGCTCTACCAGGCGGGGGCGGAACAATGAGCAGTTCTTC.

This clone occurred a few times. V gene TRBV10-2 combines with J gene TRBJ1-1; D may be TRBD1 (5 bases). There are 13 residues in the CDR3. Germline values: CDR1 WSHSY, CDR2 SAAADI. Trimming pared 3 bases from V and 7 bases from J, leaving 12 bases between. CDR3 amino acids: CASSDWGESEAFF. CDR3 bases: TGCGCCAGCAGTGACTGGGGGGAGAGTGAAGCTTTCTTT.

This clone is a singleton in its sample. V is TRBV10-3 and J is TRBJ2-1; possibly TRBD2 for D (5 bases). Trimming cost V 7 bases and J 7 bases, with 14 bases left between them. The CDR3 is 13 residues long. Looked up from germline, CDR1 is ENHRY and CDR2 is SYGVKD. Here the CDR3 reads CAIKGEGMNEQFF. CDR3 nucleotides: TGTGCCATCAAGGGAGAGGGAATGAATGAGCAGTTCTTC.

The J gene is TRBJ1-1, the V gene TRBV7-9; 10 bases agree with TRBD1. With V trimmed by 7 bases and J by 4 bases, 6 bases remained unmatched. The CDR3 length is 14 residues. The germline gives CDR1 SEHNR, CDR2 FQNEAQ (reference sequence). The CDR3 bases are TGTGCCAGCAACCGGGGACAGGGGAGCACTGAAGCTTTCTTT. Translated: CASNRGQGSTEAFF.

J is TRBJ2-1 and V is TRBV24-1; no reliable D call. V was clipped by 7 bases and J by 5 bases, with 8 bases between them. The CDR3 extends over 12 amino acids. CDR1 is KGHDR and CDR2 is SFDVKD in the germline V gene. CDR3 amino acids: CATRAVNNEQFF. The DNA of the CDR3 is TGTGCCACCAGGGCCGTTAACAATGAGCAGTTCTTC.

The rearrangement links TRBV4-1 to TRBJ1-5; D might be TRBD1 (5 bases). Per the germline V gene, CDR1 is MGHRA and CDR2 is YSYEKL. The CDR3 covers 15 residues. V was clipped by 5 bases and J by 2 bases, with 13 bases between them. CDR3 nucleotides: TGCGCCAGCAGCACCACTATCAGGGGCAATCAGCCCCAGCATTTT. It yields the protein CASSTTIRGNQPQHF.